These T cell receptor beta chains were read from a single sample in a study of shared clonotypes between healthy human individuals. Using immunoSEQ multiplex PCR, the repertoire was profiled, and TCRdb retains in-frame clones only, with some absent. The table lists about 990,000 clones, around 82% of them singletons. The material sequenced was memory CD4+ T cells from PBMCs. The receptors derive from a man aged 18 to 29 in good health. Some clones in this sample may be carry-over from other donors' samples. Each CDR3 is given with its conserved first and last residue. A D gene is named only where the DNA matches it firmly. Rows give clone size only sometimes, using once, few, many, or a class for an expanded clone.

CDR3	DNA	length	D	size	J	V
CASSFLQGTEAFF	TGTGCCAGCAGCTTCCTCCAGGGCACTGAAGCTTTCTTT	13	NA	NA	TRBJ1-1	TRBV7-9
CASSLGGSSGRGETQYF	TGCGCCAGCAGCTTGGGTGGATCTAGCGGGAGAGGAGAGACCCAGTACTTC	17	TRBD2	NA	TRBJ2-5	TRBV5-1
CASSPAGDYGYTF	TGTGCCAGCAGCCCGGCCGGGGACTATGGCTACACCTTC	13	NA	NA	TRBJ1-2	TRBV11-1
CASSSRGYTEAFF	TGTGCCAGTAGTTCAAGGGGTTACACTGAAGCTTTCTTT	13	NA	NA	TRBJ1-1	TRBV19
CASSGGQGTSREKLFF	TGCGCCAGCAGCGGGGGACAGGGGACTTCCCGTGAAAAACTGTTTTTT	16	TRBD1	NA	TRBJ1-4	TRBV5-1
CAIKRQGRYNEQFF	TGTGCCATCAAACGACAGGGGCGGTACAATGAGCAGTTCTTC	14	TRBD1	NA	TRBJ2-1	TRBV28
CASSLPGLAIETQYF	TGTGCCAGCAGTCTACCGGGACTAGCTATAGAGACCCAGTACTTC	15	TRBD2	few	TRBJ2-5	TRBV28
CASIGGEKLFF	TGTGCCAGCATTGGGGGCGAAAAACTGTTTTTT	11	NA	NA	TRBJ1-4	TRBV6-1
CASSLAGPYSNQPQHF	TGTGCCAGCAGTCTAGCCGGACCCTATAGCAATCAGCCCCAGCATTTT	16	NA	NA	TRBJ1-5	TRBV6-6
CASSLYPGGDTQYF	TGTGCCAGCAGTTTATATCCAGGGGGAGATACGCAGTATTTT	14	TRBD1	NA	TRBJ2-3	TRBV28
CASSRPGQGAFEAFF	TGTGCCAGCAGTAGACCGGGACAGGGGGCTTTTGAAGCTTTCTTT	15	TRBD1	NA	TRBJ1-1	TRBV6-1
CASSQDGTGGGYTF	TGTGCCAGCAGCCAAGATGGAACAGGCGGTGGCTACACCTTC	14	NA	NA	TRBJ1-2	TRBV4-2
CASSLTRGGGYTF	TGTGCCAGCAGCTTAACTCGAGGGGGCGGCTACACCTTC	13	TRBD1	NA	TRBJ1-2	TRBV5-6
CASSLDGGLQPQHF	TGCGCCAGCAGCTTGGATGGGGGTTTACAGCCCCAGCATTTT	14	NA	NA	TRBJ1-5	TRBV5-1
CATSRDPLAGTFNEQFF	TGTGCCACCAGCAGAGACCCCCTAGCGGGGACCTTCAATGAGCAGTTCTTC	17	TRBD2	NA	TRBJ2-1	TRBV15
CASSIPQGSYGYTF	TGTGCCAGTAGTATCCCACAGGGATCCTATGGCTACACCTTC	14	NA	NA	TRBJ1-2	TRBV19
CASGTGGGNEQFF	TGTGCCAGCGGAACAGGGGGAGGCAATGAGCAGTTCTTC	13	TRBD1	NA	TRBJ2-1	TRBV7-4